A selection of T cell receptor beta chains follows, all from one sample in a study of neoadjuvant nivolumab and ipilimumab in lung cancer. Clones were read by immunoSEQ multiplex PCR, and TCRdb kept only the in-frame ones, dropping some. The table shows some 26,000 clones, with approximately 78% occurring only once. The material was tumor tissue, obtained after neoadjuvant nivolumab, alone or with ipilimumab, at or shortly before surgery. Source of these receptors: an adult with non-small cell lung cancer. The CDR3 runs from the conserved cysteine through the conserved F or W. The D gene is left open where the match is weak. Not all rows give a size; the values are once, few, many and, for expanded clones, a class.

V gene: TRBV7-2
clone size: -
J gene: TRBJ2-5
D gene: -
CDR3 DNA: TGTGCCTCTGGGGGAGGGACATGGGAGACCCAGTACTTC
CDR3 protein: CASGGGTWETQYF

V gene: TRBV10-3
clone size: -
J gene: TRBJ2-1
D gene: TRBD2
CDR3 DNA: TGTGCCATCAGTGGCCCCCTAGCGGGAGGCTACGTAGACAATGAGCAGTTCTTC
CDR3 protein: CAISGPLAGGYVDNEQFF

V gene: TRBV11-3
clone size: few
J gene: TRBJ2-7
D gene: TRBD1
CDR3 DNA: TGTGCCAGCAGCTTATGGGGGCGACAGGGCTACGAGCAGTACTTC
CDR3 protein: CASSLWGRQGYEQYF

V gene: TRBV5-6
clone size: -
J gene: TRBJ2-4
D gene: TRBD2
CDR3 DNA: TGTGCCAGCAGCTTCAGCGGGGTCCAAAACATTCAGTACTTC
CDR3 protein: CASSFSGVQNIQYF

V gene: TRBV6-1
clone size: -
J gene: TRBJ1-1
D gene: -
CDR3 DNA: TGTGCCAGCAGTGACCGGCGGGGATCCACGGAGAACACTGAAGCTTTCTTT
CDR3 protein: CASSDRRGSTENTEAFF

V gene: TRBV30
clone size: -
J gene: TRBJ2-6
D gene: TRBD1
CDR3 DNA: TGTGCCTGGGCAGACAGGGTGATATCTGGGGCCAACGTCCTGACTTTC
CDR3 protein: CAWADRVISGANVLTF

V gene: TRBV6-5
clone size: -
J gene: TRBJ2-7
D gene: TRBD2
CDR3 DNA: TGTGCCAGCAGCAAGGGACTAGCGGGTTCCTACGAGCAGTACTTC
CDR3 protein: CASSKGLAGSYEQYF

V gene: TRBV5-4
clone size: -
J gene: TRBJ2-7
D gene: -
CDR3 DNA: TGTGCCAGCAGCGGGCGGGACAGCTCCTACGAGCAGTACTTC
CDR3 protein: CASSGRDSSYEQYF

V gene: TRBV10-2
clone size: -
J gene: TRBJ2-2
D gene: TRBD1
CDR3 DNA: TGCGCCAGCACCGGGACAGGTAGCGCCGGGGAGCTGTTTTTT
CDR3 protein: CASTGTGSAGELFF

V gene: TRBV30
clone size: -
J gene: TRBJ2-5
D gene: -
CDR3 DNA: TGTGCCTGGATGCCCCCCGGGAGAAAGACCCAGTACTTC
CDR3 protein: CAWMPPGRKTQYF

V gene: TRBV5-5
clone size: once
J gene: TRBJ1-5
D gene: -
CDR3 DNA: TGTGCCAGCAAAGCGAACAGGCTAGGGGAAGGGAATCAGCCCCAGCATTTT
CDR3 protein: CASKANRLGEGNQPQHF

V gene: TRBV28
clone size: -
J gene: TRBJ1-5
D gene: -
CDR3 DNA: TGTGCCAGCATACAGGGAATTGGCAATCAGCCCCAGCATTTT
CDR3 protein: CASIQGIGNQPQHF

V gene: TRBV7-9
clone size: -
J gene: TRBJ2-3
D gene: -
CDR3 DNA: TGTGCCAGCAGCAACCGGGGTCCTCAAGGAGATACGCAGTATTTT
CDR3 protein: CASSNRGPQGDTQYF

V gene: TRBV11-3
clone size: -
J gene: TRBJ2-7
D gene: TRBD2
CDR3 DNA: TGTGCCACTCGGACTAGCGGGATAAACGAGCAGTACTTC
CDR3 protein: CATRTSGINEQYF

V gene: TRBV30
clone size: -
J gene: TRBJ1-2
D gene: -
CDR3 DNA: TGTGCCTGGAACTATGGGTGGGACAACTATGGCTACACCTTC
CDR3 protein: CAWNYGWDNYGYTF

V gene: TRBV27
clone size: once
J gene: TRBJ1-1
D gene: -
CDR3 DNA: TGTGCCAGCAGTTTTAGAAACACTGAAGCTTTCTTT
CDR3 protein: CASSFRNTEAFF

V gene: TRBV30
clone size: -
J gene: TRBJ2-1
D gene: TRBD1
CDR3 DNA: TGTGCCTGGGGACGAGGGGGCCTTGTCGAGCAGTTCTTC
CDR3 protein: CAWGRGGLVEQFF

V gene: TRBV5-1
clone size: -
J gene: TRBJ2-1
D gene: -
CDR3 DNA: TGCGCCAGCAGCTTGGGAACGGGAGCCACCTACAATGAGCAGTTCTTC
CDR3 protein: CASSLGTGATYNEQFF

V gene: TRBV10-3
clone size: -
J gene: TRBJ1-2
D gene: TRBD1
CDR3 DNA: TGTGCCATCAGTCTTACTCCCGGGACAGAGAACTATGGCTACACCTTC
CDR3 protein: CAISLTPGTENYGYTF

V gene: TRBV18
clone size: -
J gene: TRBJ1-1
D gene: -
CDR3 DNA: TGTGCCAGCTCACCGGGTGGGAACACTGAAGCTTTCTTT
CDR3 protein: CASSPGGNTEAFF

V gene: TRBV4-1
clone size: -
J gene: TRBJ2-7
D gene: -
CDR3 DNA: TGCGCCAGCAGCCAAGAGGTGTTTAGCTCCTACGAGCAGTACTTC
CDR3 protein: CASSQEVFSSYEQYF

V gene: TRBV6-5
clone size: once
J gene: TRBJ2-3
D gene: -
CDR3 DNA: TGTGCCAGCAGTTACAGACCCTGGCAGGGGCCAGATACGCAGTATTTT
CDR3 protein: CASSYRPWQGPDTQYF

V gene: TRBV25-1
clone size: -
J gene: TRBJ2-3
D gene: -
CDR3 DNA: TGTGCCAGCAGTGAATTACTGCAGGCTGGCACAGATACGCAGTATTTT
CDR3 protein: CASSELLQAGTDTQYF

V gene: TRBV6-5
clone size: -
J gene: TRBJ2-3
D gene: -
CDR3 DNA: TGTGCCAGCCGTCCATGGGGAGCACGCACAGATACGCAGTATTTT
CDR3 protein: CASRPWGARTDTQYF

V gene: TRBV10-2
clone size: -
J gene: TRBJ2-7
D gene: TRBD1
CDR3 DNA: TGCGCCAGCGGGACAGGCTCCTACGAGCAGTACTTC
CDR3 protein: CASGTGSYEQYF

V gene: TRBV5-1
clone size: -
J gene: TRBJ1-2
D gene: -
CDR3 DNA: TGCGCCAGCCGTATCGACACTTCAGGTGGCTACACCTTC
CDR3 protein: CASRIDTSGGYTF

V gene: TRBV4-2
clone size: -
J gene: TRBJ1-1
D gene: -
CDR3 DNA: TGTGCCAGCAGCCAAGATTCGCAAAGGAACACTGAAGCTTTCTTT
CDR3 protein: CASSQDSQRNTEAFF

V gene: TRBV18
clone size: -
J gene: TRBJ1-1
D gene: -
CDR3 DNA: TGTGCCAGCTCACCAGGGGAGAACACTGAAGCTTTCTTT
CDR3 protein: CASSPGENTEAFF

V gene: TRBV6-5
clone size: -
J gene: TRBJ1-2
D gene: TRBD1
CDR3 DNA: TGTGCCAGCCGTCCCACAGGGGGGCGATATAGGGGCTACACCTTC
CDR3 protein: CASRPTGGRYRGYTF

V gene: TRBV6-6
clone size: -
J gene: TRBJ2-1
D gene: TRBD2
CDR3 DNA: TGTGCCAGCACCGGAGGCGGGACTAGCGGATACAATGAGCAGTTCTTC
CDR3 protein: CASTGGGTSGYNEQFF

V gene: TRBV11-3
clone size: -
J gene: TRBJ2-1
D gene: TRBD2
CDR3 DNA: TGTGCCAGTACCGGGACTAGCGGGATCAGTGAGCAGTTCTTC
CDR3 protein: CASTGTSGISEQFF

V gene: TRBV6-5
clone size: -
J gene: TRBJ2-3
D gene: TRBD2
CDR3 DNA: TGTGCCAGCAGGAATAGCGGGAGTGGGACAGATACGCAGTATTTT
CDR3 protein: CASRNSGSGTDTQYF

V gene: TRBV29-1
clone size: -
J gene: TRBJ2-2
D gene: -
CDR3 DNA: TGCAGCGTTGATGGGCAGAGCACCGGGGAGCTGTTTTTT
CDR3 protein: CSVDGQSTGELFF

V gene: TRBV6-5
clone size: few
J gene: TRBJ2-7
D gene: TRBD1
CDR3 DNA: TGTGCCAGCAGTTACTCGGGGACAGGGGACTACGAGCAGTACTTC
CDR3 protein: CASSYSGTGDYEQYF

V gene: TRBV5-1
clone size: few
J gene: TRBJ2-5
D gene: -
CDR3 DNA: TGCGCCAGCAGCGTTTTACATGGAGAGACCCAGTACTTC
CDR3 protein: CASSVLHGETQYF

V gene: TRBV7-3
clone size: -
J gene: TRBJ2-2
D gene: TRBD1
CDR3 DNA: TGTGCCAGCAGCACTGACAGGGTTGGCGGGGAGCTGTTTTTT
CDR3 protein: CASSTDRVGGELFF

V gene: TRBV7-8
clone size: -
J gene: TRBJ2-3
D gene: -
CDR3 DNA: TGTGCCAGCAGCCCAGCGGGTTTGATGGATACGCAGTATTTT
CDR3 protein: CASSPAGLMDTQYF

V gene: TRBV11-3
clone size: -
J gene: TRBJ2-2
D gene: -
CDR3 DNA: TGTGCCAGCAGCCCCCACCCAAACACCGGGGAGCTGTTTTTT
CDR3 protein: CASSPHPNTGELFF

V gene: TRBV28
clone size: -
J gene: TRBJ2-3
D gene: -
CDR3 DNA: TGTGCCAGCAGTTCCCGGGGGGCCGAGACAGATACGCAGTATTTT
CDR3 protein: CASSSRGAETDTQYF

V gene: TRBV5-4
clone size: few
J gene: TRBJ1-5
D gene: -
CDR3 DNA: TGTGCCAGCAGCTTACATAGCAATCAGCCCCAGCATTTT
CDR3 protein: CASSLHSNQPQHF

V gene: TRBV10-2
clone size: -
J gene: TRBJ2-7
D gene: -
CDR3 DNA: TGCGCCAGCAGTGTCGCATGGGGGACCCGTGAGGAGCAGTACTTC
CDR3 protein: CASSVAWGTREEQYF

V gene: TRBV6-5
clone size: -
J gene: TRBJ1-2
D gene: -
CDR3 DNA: TGTGCCAGCAGTTACCGGGCTAACTATGGCTACACCTTC
CDR3 protein: CASSYRANYGYTF

V gene: TRBV30
clone size: once
J gene: TRBJ2-1
D gene: -
CDR3 DNA: TGTGCCTGGAGTGTCCCTTGGGGAGAGCAGTTCTTC
CDR3 protein: CAWSVPWGEQFF